This T cell receptor (beta chain) was recorded in a study of response to subunit inactivated influenza vaccine. Study findings and constraints: Each seasonal influenza vaccination, the authors suggested, recruits few new T cells.

Trimming left V 4 bases short and J 0 bases short, with 10 bases between. The length of the CDR3 is 15 residues. Germline V gene data show CDR1 as MNHEY and CDR2 as SVGAGI. Concerning this clonotype itself: Its antigen remains unknown.

MiXCR, run by TCRdb on the RT-PCR reads, gives a single entry per CDR3 protein. The sample includes roughly 460,000 distinct CDR3 sequences, roughly 9.7% of them seen just once. The chain employs TRBV6-5 and TRBJ1-3, with D hard to call. This clonotype was obtained from a man aged 45-65 years who received an inactivated influenza vaccine. The material sequenced was PBMCs from blood, taken roughly 46 days after vaccination. Here the CDR3 DNA reads TGTGCCAGCAGTTCGGGCGGCAACTCTGGAAACACCATATATTTT. This sequence encodes CASSSGGNSGNTIYF.